The 24 T cell receptor beta chains reported below all come from one sample, sequenced in a study of T cells after yellow fever vaccination. TCRdb processed the 5' RACE reads anew with MiXCR; each CDR3 protein has one entry. Among 300,000 to 400,000 distinct CDR3 sequences listed, around 11% were seen once. This sample comprised CD4+ T cells sorted from PBMCs, obtained 45 days after the yellow fever booster vaccination. Receptors were obtained from a young man who received the YFV17D yellow fever vaccine.

This clonotype was recorded many times. The chain links TRBV20-1 to TRBJ2-5; 9 bases align to TRBD1. The CDR3 consists of 12 residues. Germline V gene sequence: CDR1 DFQATT, CDR2 SNEGSKA (reference sequence). J lost 4 bases, V lost 5 bases, and 2 bases had no gene match. CDR3 bases: TGCAGTGCTTTGGACAGGGGAGAGACCCAGTACTTC. Residues: CSALDRGETQYF.

This clonotype was recorded at least ten times. The chain uses TRBV6-2 or TRBV6-3 and TRBJ2-5, with D perhaps TRBD2 (6 bases). Trimming left V 5 bases short and J 3 bases short, with 13 bases between. Germline V gene lookup returns CDR1 MNHEY and CDR2 SVGEGT. CDR3 length: 14 amino acids. CDR3 protein: CASSNHGGEETQYF. The DNA for the CDR3 is TGTGCCAGCAGTAACCACGGCGGGGAAGAGACCCAGTACTTC.

In its sample, this clonotype was seen a few times. This chain joins TRBV7-2 and TRBJ1-2, with TRBD1 identical over 9 bases. V was clipped by 4 bases and J by 4 bases; unmatched bases: 10. Germline lookup yields CDR1 SGHTA and CDR2 FQGNSA. The CDR3 is 16 amino acids. CDR3 loop: CASSYNPGQGSYGYTF. The CDR3 nucleotides read TGTGCCAGCAGCTATAACCCTGGACAGGGGAGCTATGGCTACACCTTC.

A few counts support this clonotype. This chain uses TRBV4-3 with TRBJ2-1; D is unclear. V shed 1 base and J shed 5 bases, with 12 bases lying between them. The germline gives CDR1 LGHNA, CDR2 YSLEER. The CDR3 is made up of 15 amino acids. Here the CDR3 reads CASSQGGQIDNEQFF. CDR3 DNA: TGCGCCAGCAGCCAAGGTGGGCAGATTGACAATGAGCAGTTCTTC.

V gene TRBV11-2 combines with J gene TRBJ2-2; D not resolved. Trimming pared 4 bases from V and 3 bases from J, leaving 12 bases between. CDR3 size: 15 residues. The germline CDR1 and CDR2 sequences are SGHAT and FQNNGV. CDR3 loop: CASSSYARYTGELFF. CDR3 coding DNA: TGTGCCAGCAGCTCATACGCTAGGTACACCGGGGAGCTGTTTTTT.

The V gene is TRBV12-3 or TRBV12-4, the J gene TRBJ2-5; TRBD2 is a possible D gene (5 bases). V shed 0 bases and J shed 4 bases, with 12 bases lying between them. CDR3 size: 15 residues. For the CDR3, the DNA is TGTGCCAGCAGTTTAGCCCCACAGAGCGGAGAGACCCAGTACTTC. It is translated as CASSLAPQSGETQYF.

This clonotype was seen at least ten times. V usage is TRBV18 and J usage is TRBJ2-7, with a tentative D call TRBD2 (6 bases). The CDR3 has 13 residues. Germline V gene lookup returns CDR1 KGHSH and CDR2 LQKENI. Trimming stripped 2 bases from V and 3 bases from J, with 8 bases between. Written as DNA, the CDR3 is TGTGCCAGCTCACCAGCCGGGGGCTACGAGCAGTACGTC. This encodes CASSPAGGYEQYV.

Remarks on this clonotype: Mismatch with germline at one junction end may stem from a read error. The chain combines TRBV2 with TRBJ1-5; the D gene is possibly TRBD1 (6 bases). The CDR3 covers 15 residues. In germline, CDR1 is SNHLY, CDR2 FYNNEI. The CDR3: CASSSQGYSDQPQHF. The CDR3 DNA reads as TGTGCCAGCAGCTCCCAGGGGTATAGCGATCAGCCCCAGCATTTT.

The genes are TRBV28 and TRBJ1-4, with TRBD1 as a possible D gene (6 bases). The CDR3 consists of 13 residues. Germline lookup yields CDR1 MDHEN and CDR2 SYDVKM. V was cut by 2 bases and J by 8 bases, with 9 bases left in between. CDR3 bases: TGTGCCAGCAGTTTACGGACAGAAGAAAAACTGTTTTTT. Protein: CASSLRTEEKLFF.

In this sample, this clonotype turned up a few times. The rearrangement links TRBV18 to TRBJ2-2, with 9 positions matching TRBD2. Trimming cost V 3 bases and J 1 base; bases outside gene matches: 6. CDR3 length: 17 residues. The germline V gene encodes CDR1 KGHSH and CDR2 LQKENI. In nucleotides, the CDR3 is TGTGCCAGCTCACCGCTTAGCGGGGGACAGAACACCGGGGAGCTGTTTTTT. It is translated as CASSPLSGGQNTGELFF.

This clonotype was seen a handful of times. The V call is TRBV6-1, the J call TRBJ1-5; D may be TRBD1 (5 bases). There are 13 residues in the CDR3. Germline V CDR1 and CDR2: MNHNS, SASEGT. With 4 bases removed from V and 9 bases from J, the gap between germline ends came to 13 bases. CDR3 sequence (DNA): TGTGCCAGCAGTGGGGGAGGGGTCTGGCCCCAGCATTTT. Protein sequence: CASSGGGVWPQHF.

This clonotype was counted between two and nine times. This sequence joins TRBV6-5 and TRBJ1-1, with D unresolved. V was cut by 6 bases and J by 1 base, with 15 bases left in between. The CDR3 has 15 residues. CDR1 and CDR2 from the germline V gene are MNHEY and SVGAGI. CDR3 in amino acids: CASSPPGRKNTEAFF. The CDR3 DNA is TGTGCCAGCAGCCCCCCGGGCCGGAAGAACACTGAAGCTTTCTTT.

This clonotype was counted at least ten times. The chain recombines TRBV7-2 with TRBJ2-3; possibly TRBD1 for D (5 bases). In germline, CDR1 is SGHTA, CDR2 FQGNSA. The CDR3 consists of 15 residues. The ends were cut back, 9 bases at V and 2 bases at J, with 18 bases in the middle. The CDR3 sequence: CARGAHLALTDTQYF. CDR3 nucleotide sequence: TGTGCCAGAGGGGCCCACCTGGCTCTCACAGATACGCAGTATTTT.

This clonotype turned up a few times. J is TRBJ1-6 and V is TRBV7-9; D not resolved. V lost 6 bases and J lost 9, with 9 bases in between. Germline lookup yields CDR1 SEHNR and CDR2 FQNEAQ (reference sequence). This CDR3 comprises 12 residues. The CDR3 protein is CASRPLSSPLHF. For the CDR3, the DNA is TGTGCCAGCAGACCGCTAAGTTCACCCCTCCACTTT.

Ten or more counts support this clonotype. The chain combines TRBV7-2 with TRBJ2-3, with D possibly being TRBD2 (5 bases). The CDR3 covers 14 residues. V shed 1 base and J shed 4 bases, with 9 bases lying between them. Germline V gene data show CDR1 as SGHTA and CDR2 as FQGNSA. The CDR3 region is CASSLGLAADTQYF. For the CDR3, the DNA is TGTGCCAGCAGCTTAGGGCTAGCAGCAGATACGCAGTATTTT.

The V call is TRBV15, the J call TRBJ1-1; the D gene is possibly TRBD1 (5 bases). Trimming removed 5 bases at V and 1 base at J, with 14 bases between. This CDR3 has 15 residues. CDR1 and CDR2 from the germline V gene are LNHNV and YYDKDF (reference sequence). CDR3 bases: TGTGCCACCAGCCCCCGGGACGGCCCGAACACTGAAGCTTTCTTT. It codes for CATSPRDGPNTEAFF.

This clonotype was seen only a few times. For the CDR3, the DNA is TGTGCCAGCAGTTATGGGCAACCTAGCACAGATACGCAGTATTTT. This sequence encodes CASSYGQPSTDTQYF. The J gene is TRBJ2-3, the V gene TRBV6-5; D unclear. CDR3 length: 15 residues. V lost 3 bases, J lost 0 bases, and 10 bases lay in between. Germline-derived CDR1 and CDR2 are MNHEY and SVGAGI.

This clonotype has a handful of counts. The CDR3 reads CASSLGGIGQGIYGYTF. CDR3 bases: TGCGCCAGCAGCCTTGGGGGGATTGGACAGGGCATCTATGGCTACACCTTC. The V call is TRBV5-1, the J call TRBJ1-2, with 8 bases that match TRBD1. The V gene end was trimmed by 4 bases and the J gene end by 4 bases; junction bases not matched to a gene: 15. This CDR3 comprises 17 residues. Germline V gives CDR1 SGHRS, CDR2 YFSETQ.

This clonotype came up a few times. The chain combines TRBV20-1 with TRBJ2-1, with 9 bases fitting TRBD2. Unmatched junction bases numbered 13, after V lost 2 bases and J lost 8 bases. CDR1 is DFQATT, CDR2 SNEGSKA, per germline (reference sequence). The CDR3 totals 16 residues. CDR3 DNA sequence: TGCAGTGCTAGACCTCCTTCGGGCGGGGGGGGCTATGAGCAGTTCTTC. Translation gives CSARPPSGGGGYEQFF.

This chain uses TRBV6-5 with TRBJ1-1; D is possibly TRBD1 (6 bases). In germline, CDR1 is MNHEY, CDR2 SVGAGI. Trimming took 2 bases from V and 5 from J, leaving 12 bases between them. There are 14 residues in the CDR3. CDR3 sequence (DNA): TGTGCCAGCAGTTACACAACAGGGTGGACTGAAGCTTTCTTT. Its translation: CASSYTTGWTEAFF.

The rearrangement uses TRBV12-3 or TRBV12-4 and TRBJ1-2; D gene uncertain. The CDR3 loop spans 13 amino acids. Deletions cut 6 bases from V and 4 bases from J, with 12 bases between. The CDR3 spells CASRGGSIYGYTF. CDR3 DNA: TGTGCCAGCAGGGGCGGATCTATCTATGGCTACACCTTC.

This clonotype has only a few counts. The chain uses TRBV5-1 and TRBJ1-6; D uncertain. The CDR3 covers 16 residues. Trimming stripped 1 base from V and 6 bases from J, with 14 bases between. The germline V gene encodes CDR1 SGHRS and CDR2 YFSETQ. Here the CDR3 DNA reads TGCGCCAGCAGCTTGACCACGGAGCTACCTAATTCACCCCTCCACTTT. Translation: CASSLTTELPNSPLHF.

This clonotype has a handful of counts. The chain is built from TRBV11-2 and TRBJ2-3; no clear D gene. Germline V lookup: CDR1 SGHAT, CDR2 FQNNGV. V was shortened by 5 bases and J by 1 base, with 10 bases between the two germline ends. The CDR3 is made up of 14 amino acids. CDR3 nucleotides: TGTGCCAGCAGCACCGACCGAGGCACAGATACGCAGTATTTT. Translating it yields CASSTDRGTDTQYF.

In this sample, this clonotype turned up many times. The chain couples TRBV6-5 to TRBJ2-7; TRBD1 matches at 7 bases. Trimming removed 6 bases from V and 0 bases from J; junction bases left unmatched: 5. The CDR3 has 14 amino acids. Germline CDR1 is MNHEY and CDR2 is SVGAGI. CDR3 region: CASRSGQSSYEQYF. As DNA, the CDR3 is TGTGCCAGCAGGTCGGGACAGAGCTCCTACGAGCAGTACTTC.